This T cell receptor (beta chain) originates from a study of post-analysis software for immune sequencing data. Findings of the study overall: Controls significantly exceeded multiple sclerosis patients in normalized Chao1 diversity. Relative to controls, patients had 5 or 6 TRBV segments at higher frequency, with TRBV5-6, TRBV5-1 and TRBV20-1 among these.

Tagging with unique molecular identifiers was a feature of the TCR beta cDNA libraries. TCRdb analysed the PCR reads with MiXCR anew, one entry per CDR3 protein. The data show some 690,000 distinct CDR3 sequences, 55% to 60% seen once. Details on this clonotype: Its specificity is not known.

V shed 5 bases, J shed 10 bases, and the junction held 10 bases outside the gene matches. CDR1 and CDR2 (germline): MDHEN, SYDVKM. This CDR3 is built from 16 residues. The chain is built from TRBV28 and TRBJ2-1; TRBD2 matches at 14 bases. This TCR derives from a girl aged 2 to 9 with multiple sclerosis. Sample: blood. The CDR3 DNA sequence: TGTGCCAGCAGTCCCCCGGGACTAGCGGGAGTTGGGGAGCAGTTCTTC. The encoded protein is CASSPPGLAGVGEQFF.